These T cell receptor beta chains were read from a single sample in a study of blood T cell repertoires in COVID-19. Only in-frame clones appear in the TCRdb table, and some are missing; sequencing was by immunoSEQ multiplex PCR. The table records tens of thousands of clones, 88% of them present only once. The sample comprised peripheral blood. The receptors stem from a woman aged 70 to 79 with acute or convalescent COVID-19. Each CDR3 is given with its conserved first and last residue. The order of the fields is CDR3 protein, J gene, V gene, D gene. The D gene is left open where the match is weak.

CDR3 protein: CASSELAYPYEQYF; J gene: TRBJ2-7; V gene: TRBV27; D gene: TRBD2
CDR3 protein: CASSLGGAQPQHF; J gene: TRBJ1-5; V gene: TRBV12-3/TRBV12-4; D gene: -
CDR3 protein: CASSLDRGYGYGYTF; J gene: TRBJ1-2; V gene: TRBV28; D gene: TRBD1
CDR3 protein: CASSYRVANTGELFF; J gene: TRBJ2-2; V gene: TRBV6-5; D gene: -
CDR3 protein: CASSQDRGTYEQYF; J gene: TRBJ2-7; V gene: TRBV4-1; D gene: TRBD1
CDR3 protein: CASSPQGNTEAFF; J gene: TRBJ1-1; V gene: TRBV5-1; D gene: -
CDR3 protein: CASSYSPRNTEAFF; J gene: TRBJ1-1; V gene: TRBV6-5; D gene: -
CDR3 protein: CASSVVAESSYNEQFF; J gene: TRBJ2-1; V gene: TRBV9; D gene: -
CDR3 protein: CASSLRPELYGYTF; J gene: TRBJ1-2; V gene: TRBV28; D gene: -
CDR3 protein: CASSASTGSSYNSPLHF; J gene: TRBJ1-6; V gene: TRBV3-1/TRBV3-2; D gene: TRBD1
CDR3 protein: CASSLKDRAYNEQFF; J gene: TRBJ2-1; V gene: TRBV28; D gene: TRBD1
CDR3 protein: CAWSVQTSGGNSPLHF; J gene: TRBJ1-6; V gene: TRBV30; D gene: TRBD1
CDR3 protein: CASSLVSTSNHADTQYF; J gene: TRBJ2-3; V gene: TRBV7-2; D gene: -
CDR3 protein: CASSTGGGYEQYF; J gene: TRBJ2-7; V gene: TRBV2; D gene: -
CDR3 protein: CASGGLAGVSEQFF; J gene: TRBJ2-1; V gene: TRBV6-5; D gene: TRBD2
CDR3 protein: CASSHWTGPTDTQYF; J gene: TRBJ2-3; V gene: TRBV14; D gene: TRBD1
CDR3 protein: CAISEGGDSYNEQFF; J gene: TRBJ2-1; V gene: TRBV10-3; D gene: -
CDR3 protein: CATRPGTGTEAFF; J gene: TRBJ1-1; V gene: TRBV24-1; D gene: TRBD1
CDR3 protein: CASSFGGRAEDTQYF; J gene: TRBJ2-3; V gene: TRBV5-4; D gene: TRBD2
CDR3 protein: CASSLGANQPQHF; J gene: TRBJ1-5; V gene: TRBV7-3; D gene: -
CDR3 protein: CASSDEVLGGPYNEQFF; J gene: TRBJ2-1; V gene: TRBV6-1; D gene: TRBD1
CDR3 protein: CASSQGGAGPRNTIYF; J gene: TRBJ1-3; V gene: TRBV4-1; D gene: -
CDR3 protein: CSVEWRQGSRETQYF; J gene: TRBJ2-5; V gene: TRBV29-1; D gene: TRBD1
CDR3 protein: CASSYSVNSPLHF; J gene: TRBJ1-6; V gene: TRBV7-2; D gene: -
CDR3 protein: CASSQGSSQYYEQYF; J gene: TRBJ2-7; V gene: TRBV3-1/TRBV3-2; D gene: -
CDR3 protein: CASSFGLAGTYEQYF; J gene: TRBJ2-7; V gene: TRBV27; D gene: TRBD2
CDR3 protein: CASSQATTSGRYQETQYF; J gene: TRBJ2-5; V gene: TRBV4-2; D gene: TRBD2
CDR3 protein: CASSQETLLAGVEETQYF; J gene: TRBJ2-5; V gene: TRBV3-1/TRBV3-2; D gene: TRBD2
CDR3 protein: CASSSPLSLYRDEQYF; J gene: TRBJ2-7; V gene: TRBV19; D gene: -
CDR3 protein: CAWSRLAGQETQYF; J gene: TRBJ2-5; V gene: TRBV30; D gene: TRBD2
CDR3 protein: CASSESRGTGELFF; J gene: TRBJ2-2; V gene: TRBV10-1; D gene: -
CDR3 protein: CASSAPGQHTEAFF; J gene: TRBJ1-1; V gene: TRBV5-1; D gene: TRBD1
CDR3 protein: CASSRQGSGEKLFF; J gene: TRBJ1-4; V gene: TRBV19; D gene: TRBD1
CDR3 protein: CASTPGYQGTGELFF; J gene: TRBJ2-2; V gene: TRBV2; D gene: -
CDR3 protein: CASSQGTGFKGTEAFF; J gene: TRBJ1-1; V gene: TRBV7-2; D gene: -
CDR3 protein: CASSLSGGTGHWEQYF; J gene: TRBJ2-7; V gene: TRBV27; D gene: TRBD1
CDR3 protein: CASSPPGGPGELFF; J gene: TRBJ2-2; V gene: TRBV6-5; D gene: -
CDR3 protein: CASSFIAGGGNEQFF; J gene: TRBJ2-1; V gene: TRBV5-1; D gene: TRBD2
CDR3 protein: CATSDARTSGTQYF; J gene: TRBJ2-3; V gene: TRBV24-1; D gene: TRBD2
CDR3 protein: CASRASGNNEQFF; J gene: TRBJ2-1; V gene: TRBV2; D gene: TRBD2
CDR3 protein: CASSAGLAGTYEQYF; J gene: TRBJ2-7; V gene: TRBV9; D gene: TRBD2
CDR3 protein: CASANRGPGTNEKLFF; J gene: TRBJ1-4; V gene: TRBV19; D gene: TRBD1
CDR3 protein: CASSYLSGGPWTQYF; J gene: TRBJ2-5; V gene: TRBV11-2; D gene: TRBD2
CDR3 protein: CASIGLRKGATEAFF; J gene: TRBJ1-1; V gene: TRBV19; D gene: TRBD1
CDR3 protein: CASSLSGYSNQPQHF; J gene: TRBJ1-5; V gene: TRBV5-1; D gene: -
CDR3 protein: CASSFTGPGYGYTF; J gene: TRBJ1-2; V gene: TRBV27; D gene: -
CDR3 protein: CASSQDRPNEQFF; J gene: TRBJ2-1; V gene: TRBV11-1; D gene: -
CDR3 protein: CASSVGLSTGELFF; J gene: TRBJ2-2; V gene: TRBV9; D gene: -
CDR3 protein: CASSVSPGEGLNQPQHF; J gene: TRBJ1-5; V gene: TRBV11-2; D gene: -
CDR3 protein: CASRLWTSGTDTQYF; J gene: TRBJ2-3; V gene: TRBV2; D gene: TRBD2